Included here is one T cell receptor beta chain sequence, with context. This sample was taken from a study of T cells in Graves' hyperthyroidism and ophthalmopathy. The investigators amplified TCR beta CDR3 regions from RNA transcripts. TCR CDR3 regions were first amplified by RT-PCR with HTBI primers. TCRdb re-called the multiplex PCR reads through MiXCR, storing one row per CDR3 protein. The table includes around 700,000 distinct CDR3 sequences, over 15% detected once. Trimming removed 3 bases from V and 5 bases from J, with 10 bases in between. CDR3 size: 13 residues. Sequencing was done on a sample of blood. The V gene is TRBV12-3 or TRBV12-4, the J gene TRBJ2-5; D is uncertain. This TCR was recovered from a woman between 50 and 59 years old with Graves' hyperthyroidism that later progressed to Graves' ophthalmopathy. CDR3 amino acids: CASSLSVRETQYF. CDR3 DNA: TGTGCCAGCAGTTTGTCTGTTAGGGAGACCCAGTACTTC.